What follows describes a single T cell receptor (beta chain). The antigen remains unidentified. The sample originates from a study of glioma-infiltrating T cells. Study-wide points: Gliomas, especially low-grade, showed above-expected tissue-blood divergence; non-neoplastic patients showed below. CDR3 overlap between tissue and blood was very small.

The germline V and J ends were trimmed by 0 bases and 6 bases, with 10 bases remaining between them. This CDR3 has 14 amino acids. The V gene's germline CDR1 is SGHNT and CDR2 YYREEE (reference sequence). Amplification of TCR alpha and beta CDR3 regions from RNA used iRepertoire nested multiplex PCR. One-step reverse transcription and amplification started from approximately 100-400 ng of tissue mRNA or PBMC total RNA. In TCRdb, the multiplex PCR reads were re-called with MiXCR into one record per CDR3 protein. The sample shows roughly 100,000 distinct CDR3 sequences, 40% of them seen only once. The sequenced sample consisted of glioma tissue, nonneoplastic brain tissue, or PBMCs (not recorded which). The clonotype originates from a human donor with low-grade glioma or glioblastoma, undergoing nonglioma brain surgery, or in good health (not recorded which). This chain joins TRBV5-4 and TRBJ1-3, with D hard to call. DNA of the CDR3: TGTGCCAGCAGCTTGGATAGCGGAGAAAACACCATATATTTT. It translates to CASSLDSGENTIYF.